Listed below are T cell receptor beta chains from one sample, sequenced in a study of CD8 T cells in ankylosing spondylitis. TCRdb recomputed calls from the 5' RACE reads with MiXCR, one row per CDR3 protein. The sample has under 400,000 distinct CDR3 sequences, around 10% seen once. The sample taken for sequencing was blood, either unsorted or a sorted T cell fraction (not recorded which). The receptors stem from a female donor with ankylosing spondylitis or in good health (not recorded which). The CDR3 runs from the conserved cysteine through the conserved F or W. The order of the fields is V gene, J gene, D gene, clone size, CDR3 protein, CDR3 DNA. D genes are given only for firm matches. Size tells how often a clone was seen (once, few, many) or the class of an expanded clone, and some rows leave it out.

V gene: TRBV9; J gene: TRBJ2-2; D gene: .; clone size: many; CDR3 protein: CASSVGGFNTGELFF; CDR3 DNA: TGTGCCAGCAGCGTAGGGGGCTTCAACACCGGGGAGCTGTTTTTT
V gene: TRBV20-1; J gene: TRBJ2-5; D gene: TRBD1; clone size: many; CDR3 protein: CSAYDNRGETQYF; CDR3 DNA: TGCAGTGCGTACGACAACAGGGGAGAGACCCAGTACTTC
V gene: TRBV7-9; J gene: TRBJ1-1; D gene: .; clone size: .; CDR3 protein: CASSLVPAMNTEAFF; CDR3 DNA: TGTGCCAGCAGCTTAGTCCCCGCGATGAACACTGAAGCTTTCTTT
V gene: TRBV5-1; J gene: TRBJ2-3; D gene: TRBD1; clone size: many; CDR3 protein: CASSERQGVSTDTQYF; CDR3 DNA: TGCGCCAGCAGTGAACGACAGGGGGTCAGCACAGATACGCAGTATTTT
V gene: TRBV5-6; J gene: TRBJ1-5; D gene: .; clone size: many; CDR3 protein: CASSWEQNQPQHF; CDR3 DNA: TGTGCCAGCAGCTGGGAGCAGAATCAGCCCCAGCATTTT
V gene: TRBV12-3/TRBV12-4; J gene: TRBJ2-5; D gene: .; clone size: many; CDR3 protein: CASSLAGRQETQYF; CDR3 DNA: TGTGCCAGCAGTTTAGCGGGACGGCAAGAGACCCAGTACTTC
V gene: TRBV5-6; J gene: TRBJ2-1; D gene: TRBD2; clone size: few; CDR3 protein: CASSAPTSGRNNEQFF; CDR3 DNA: TGTGCCAGCAGCGCACCGACTAGCGGGAGAAACAATGAGCAGTTCTTC
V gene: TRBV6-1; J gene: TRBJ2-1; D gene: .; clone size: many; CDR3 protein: CASTGRGAYNEQFF; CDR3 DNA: TGTGCCAGCACGGGGAGGGGGGCATACAATGAGCAGTTCTTC
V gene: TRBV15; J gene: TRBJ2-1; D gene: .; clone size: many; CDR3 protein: CATSRDPYNEQFF; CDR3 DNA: TGTGCCACCAGCAGAGACCCTTACAATGAGCAGTTCTTC
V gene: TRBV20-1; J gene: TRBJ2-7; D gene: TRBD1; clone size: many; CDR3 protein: CSAEDRGNYEQYF; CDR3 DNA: TGCAGTGCAGAGGACAGGGGGAACTACGAGCAGTACTTC
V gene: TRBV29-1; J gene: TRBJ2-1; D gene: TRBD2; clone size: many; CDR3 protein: CSVGGLAGGPNEQFF; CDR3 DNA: TGCAGCGTTGGCGGGCTAGCGGGAGGGCCGAATGAGCAGTTCTTC
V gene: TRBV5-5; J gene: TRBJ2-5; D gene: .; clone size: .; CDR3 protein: CASSLLPGGQETQYF; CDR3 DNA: TGTGCCAGCAGCTTGCTGCCGGGCGGTCAGGAGACCCAGTACTTC
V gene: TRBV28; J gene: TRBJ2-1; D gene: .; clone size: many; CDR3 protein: CASSLSRGISSYNEQFF; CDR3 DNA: TGTGCCAGCAGTTTATCAAGGGGCATCAGCTCCTACAATGAGCAGTTCTTC
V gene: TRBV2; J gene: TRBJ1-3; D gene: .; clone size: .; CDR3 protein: CASSETRAGSGNTIYF; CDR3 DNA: TGTGCCAGCAGTGAAACCCGAGCAGGGTCCGGAAACACCATATATTTT
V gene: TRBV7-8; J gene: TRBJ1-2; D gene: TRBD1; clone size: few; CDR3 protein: CASSSTGINYGYTF; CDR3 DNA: TGTGCCAGCAGCTCGACAGGGATTAACTATGGCTACACCTTC
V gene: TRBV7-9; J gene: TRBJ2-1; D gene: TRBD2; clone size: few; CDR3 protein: CASSLAEIAGAHEQFF; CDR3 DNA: TGTGCCAGCAGCTTAGCGGAAATAGCGGGAGCTCATGAGCAGTTCTTC
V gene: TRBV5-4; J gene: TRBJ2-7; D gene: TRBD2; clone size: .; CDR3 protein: CASSRTSGRTYEQYF; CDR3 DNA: TGTGCCAGCAGCCGGACTAGCGGGAGAACTTACGAGCAGTACTTC
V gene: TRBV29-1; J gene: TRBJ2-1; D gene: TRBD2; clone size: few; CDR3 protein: CSVEAGASYNEQFF; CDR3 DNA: TGCAGCGTTGAGGCGGGAGCCTCCTACAATGAGCAGTTCTTC
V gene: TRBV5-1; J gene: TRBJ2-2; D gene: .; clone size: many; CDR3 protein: CASSTDLYTGELFF; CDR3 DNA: TGCGCCAGCAGCACCGACCTCTACACCGGGGAGCTGTTTTTT
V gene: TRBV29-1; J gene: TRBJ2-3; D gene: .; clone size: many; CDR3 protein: CSVEDRLQSSTDTQYF; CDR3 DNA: TGCAGCGTTGAAGACCGCCTGCAGTCTAGCACAGATACGCAGTATTTT
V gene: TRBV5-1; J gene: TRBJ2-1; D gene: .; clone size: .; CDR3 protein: CASSLGEAPTTGNEQFF; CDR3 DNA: TGCGCCAGCAGCTTGGGGGAGGCGCCTACAACGGGCAATGAGCAGTTCTTC
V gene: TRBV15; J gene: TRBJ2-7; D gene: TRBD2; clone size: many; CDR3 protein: CATSRGLAGVSYEQYF; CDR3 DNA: TGTGCCACCAGCAGAGGACTAGCGGGAGTATCCTACGAGCAGTACTTC
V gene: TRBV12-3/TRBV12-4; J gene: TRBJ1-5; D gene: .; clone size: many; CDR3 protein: CASSLFIGGNSNQPQHF; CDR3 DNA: TGTGCCAGCAGTTTATTCATAGGGGGTAATAGCAATCAGCCCCAGCATTTT
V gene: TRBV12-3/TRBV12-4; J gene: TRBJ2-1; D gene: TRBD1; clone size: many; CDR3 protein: CASSLMRQGANEQFF; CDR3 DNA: TGTGCCAGCAGTTTAATGCGACAGGGGGCGAATGAGCAGTTCTTC
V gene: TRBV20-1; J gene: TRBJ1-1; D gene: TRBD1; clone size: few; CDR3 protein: CSARWTGLENTEAFF; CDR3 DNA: TGCAGTGCTAGATGGACAGGCCTCGAGAACACTGAAGCTTTCTTT
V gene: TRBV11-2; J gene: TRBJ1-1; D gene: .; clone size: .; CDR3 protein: CASSFQGRGTEAFF; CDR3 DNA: TGTGCCAGCAGCTTCCAGGGCAGGGGAACTGAAGCTTTCTTT
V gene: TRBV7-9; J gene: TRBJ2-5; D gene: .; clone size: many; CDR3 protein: CASSLKLNQETQYF; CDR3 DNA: TGTGCCAGCAGTCTTAAGCTAAACCAAGAGACCCAGTACTTC
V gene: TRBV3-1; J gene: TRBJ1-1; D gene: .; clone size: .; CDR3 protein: CASSQDLTLSAWAEAFF; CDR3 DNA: TGTGCCAGCAGCCAAGATCTGACCTTGTCGGCCTGGGCTGAAGCTTTCTTT
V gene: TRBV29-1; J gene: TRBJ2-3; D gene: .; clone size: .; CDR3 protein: CSVSGGRTDTHYF; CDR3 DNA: TGCAGCGTTTCCGGCGGCAGAACAGATACGCACTATTTT
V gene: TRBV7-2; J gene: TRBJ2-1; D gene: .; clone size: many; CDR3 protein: CASSHSGEAYNEQFF; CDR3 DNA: TGTGCCAGCAGTCATTCCGGTGAAGCCTACAATGAGCAGTTCTTC
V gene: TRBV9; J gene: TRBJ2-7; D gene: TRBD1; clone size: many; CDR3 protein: CASSVGDSNHYEQYF; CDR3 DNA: TGTGCCAGCAGCGTTGGGGACAGCAACCACTACGAGCAGTACTTC
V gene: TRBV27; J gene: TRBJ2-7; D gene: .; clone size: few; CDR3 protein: CASSLSAGGYEQYF; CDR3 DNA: TGTGCCAGCAGTTTATCTGCCGGGGGCTACGAGCAGTACTTC
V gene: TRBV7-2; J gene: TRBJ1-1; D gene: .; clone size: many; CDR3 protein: CASSYTPEAFF; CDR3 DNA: TGTGCCAGCAGCTACACCCCTGAAGCTTTCTTT
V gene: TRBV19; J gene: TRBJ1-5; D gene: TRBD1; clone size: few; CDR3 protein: CASSGGGQADHSNQPQHF; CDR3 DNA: TGTGCCAGTAGTGGAGGGGGACAGGCTGATCATAGCAATCAGCCCCAGCATTTT
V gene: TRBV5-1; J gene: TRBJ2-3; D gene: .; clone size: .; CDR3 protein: CASSFEGGTDTQYF; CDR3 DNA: TGCGCCAGCAGCTTTGAAGGTGGCACAGATACGCAGTATTTT
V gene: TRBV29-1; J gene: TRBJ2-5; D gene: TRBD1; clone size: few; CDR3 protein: CSDRSSGGETQYF; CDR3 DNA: TGCAGCGATCGGTCCTCAGGGGGAGAGACCCAGTACTTC
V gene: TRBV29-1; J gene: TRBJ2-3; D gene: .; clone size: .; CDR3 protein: CSVEKGDVDTQYF; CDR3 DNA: TGCAGCGTTGAGAAGGGGGATGTAGATACGCAGTATTTT
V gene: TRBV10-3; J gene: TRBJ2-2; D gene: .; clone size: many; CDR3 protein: CAISASRAANTGELFF; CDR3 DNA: TGTGCCATCAGTGCGAGCAGGGCCGCGAACACCGGGGAGCTGTTTTTT
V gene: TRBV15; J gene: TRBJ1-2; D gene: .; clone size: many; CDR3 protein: CATSTTGARTF; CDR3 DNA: TGTGCCACCAGCACTACAGGCGCCCGCACCTTC
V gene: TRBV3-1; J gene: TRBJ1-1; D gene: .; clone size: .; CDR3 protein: CASSQAQQNTEAFF; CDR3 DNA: TGTGCCAGCAGCCAAGCACAGCAAAACACTGAAGCTTTCTTT
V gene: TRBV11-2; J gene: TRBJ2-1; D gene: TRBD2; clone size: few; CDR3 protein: CASSPWGGGKEQFF; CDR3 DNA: TGTGCCAGCAGCCCCTGGGGGGGTGGAAAAGAGCAGTTCTTC
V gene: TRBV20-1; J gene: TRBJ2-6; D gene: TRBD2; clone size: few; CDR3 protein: CSARTSGDPSNLSGANVLTF; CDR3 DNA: TGCAGTGCTCGGACTAGCGGGGACCCGTCTAACCTCTCTGGGGCCAACGTCCTGACTTTC
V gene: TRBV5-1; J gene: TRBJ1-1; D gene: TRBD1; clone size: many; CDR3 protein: CASSGQGNTEAFF; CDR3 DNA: TGCGCCAGCAGCGGACAGGGGAACACTGAAGCTTTCTTT
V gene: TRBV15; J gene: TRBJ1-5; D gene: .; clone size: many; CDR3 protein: CATSHRAFNQPQHF; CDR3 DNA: TGTGCCACCAGCCACAGGGCCTTCAATCAGCCCCAGCATTTT
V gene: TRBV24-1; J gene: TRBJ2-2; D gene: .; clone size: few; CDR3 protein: CATKKGTNTGELFF; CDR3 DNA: TGTGCCACCAAGAAGGGAACCAACACCGGGGAGCTGTTTTTT
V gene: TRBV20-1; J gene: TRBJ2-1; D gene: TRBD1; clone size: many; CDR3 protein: CSARGTGSYNEQFF; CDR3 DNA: TGCAGTGCTAGGGGGACAGGGTCATACAATGAGCAGTTCTTC
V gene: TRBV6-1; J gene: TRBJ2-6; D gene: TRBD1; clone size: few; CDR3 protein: CASSDPGQGAGANVLTF; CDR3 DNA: TGTGCCAGCAGTGATCCGGGACAGGGGGCCGGGGCCAACGTCCTGACTTTC
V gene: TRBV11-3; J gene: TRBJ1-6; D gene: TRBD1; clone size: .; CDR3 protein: CASSLTGTGGSPLHF; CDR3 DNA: TGTGCCAGCAGCCTTACCGGGACAGGGGGGTCACCCCTCCACTTT
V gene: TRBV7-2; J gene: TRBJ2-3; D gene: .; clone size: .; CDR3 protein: CASSVRPDTSTDTQYF; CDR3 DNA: TGTGCCAGCAGCGTTCGACCTGATACTAGCACAGATACGCAGTATTTT
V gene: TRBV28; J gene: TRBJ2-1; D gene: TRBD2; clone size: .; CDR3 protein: CASSLGGLAPEQFF; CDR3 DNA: TGTGCCAGCAGTTTGGGGGGACTAGCCCCCGAGCAGTTCTTC
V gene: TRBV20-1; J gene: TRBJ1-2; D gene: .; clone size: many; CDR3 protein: CSPGVGMEVYGYTF; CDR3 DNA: TGCAGTCCTGGGGTAGGGATGGAGGTCTATGGCTACACCTTC